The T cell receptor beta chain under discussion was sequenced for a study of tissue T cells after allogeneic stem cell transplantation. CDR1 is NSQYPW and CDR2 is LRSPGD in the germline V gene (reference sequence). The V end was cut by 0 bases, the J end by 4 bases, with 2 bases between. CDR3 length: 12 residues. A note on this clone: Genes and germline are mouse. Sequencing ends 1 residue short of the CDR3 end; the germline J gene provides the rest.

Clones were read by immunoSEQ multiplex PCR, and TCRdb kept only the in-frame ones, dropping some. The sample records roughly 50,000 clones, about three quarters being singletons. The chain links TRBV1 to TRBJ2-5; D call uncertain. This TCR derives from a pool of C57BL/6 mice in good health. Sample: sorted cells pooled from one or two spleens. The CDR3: CTCSADEDTQYF. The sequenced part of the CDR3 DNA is TGCACCTGCAGTGCAGATGAAGACACCCAGTAC. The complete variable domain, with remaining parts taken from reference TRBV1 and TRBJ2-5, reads VTLLEQNPRWRLVPRGQAVNLRCILKNSQYPWMSWYQQDLQKQLQWLFTLRSPGDKEVKSLPGADYLATRVTDTELRLQVANMSQGRTLYCTCSADEDTQYFGPGTRLLVL.